This TCR beta chain came from a study of cytomegalovirus exposure and HLA in healthy donors. The study's findings and limits: High specificity and sensitivity for cytomegalovirus status were reported for the classifier. Among the CMV-associated chains, three were confirmed in vitro as specific for CMV antigens.

V lost 3 bases to trimming and J lost 2 bases; unmatched junction nucleotides: 5. This CDR3 contains 15 residues. The germline V gene has CDR1 SGHDT and CDR2 YYEEEE. TCRdb's copy holds only in-frame clones and misses some; the assay was immunoSEQ multiplex PCR. The table records more than 85,000 clones, 88% of them present only once. This clone was observed a handful of times. Its antigen remains unknown. The V call is TRBV5-6, the J call TRBJ1-3, with 7 bases fitting TRBD1. The sample was PBMCs. The receptor's source is a woman younger than 45 in good health and CMV-seropositive. CDR3 DNA: TGTGCCAGCAGCTCCATAGGACAGGCTGGAAACACCATATATTTT. Translation: CASSSIGQAGNTIYF.